The 14 T cell receptor beta chains below were found in one sample sequenced in a study of blood T cells in healthy people across ages. The authors ran a second PCR of roughly 6 to 12 cycles using a sample-barcoded 5' primer and a J-beta primer mix. TCRdb re-called the 5' RACE reads through MiXCR, storing one row per CDR3 protein. The sample records roughly 1.7 million distinct CDR3 sequences, about 31% being singletons. The sequenced sample consisted of blood. The receptors stem from a woman in her thirties in good health.

The chain combines TRBV2 with TRBJ1-4, with 7 nucleotides matching TRBD1. V trimming: 7 bases; J trimming: 3 bases; junction bases outside the gene matches: 2. Germline V gene lookup returns CDR1 SNHLY and CDR2 FYNNEI. The CDR3 is 13 amino acids. CDR3 sequence: CASTGTANEKLFF. CDR3 nucleotides: TGTGCCAGCACCGGGACAGCTAATGAAAAACTGTTTTTT.

This clonotype has just a few counts. V gene TRBV20-1 combines with J gene TRBJ2-7; maybe TRBD2 (6 bases). Trimming pared 1 base from V and 2 bases from J, leaving 12 bases between. The CDR3 has 14 amino acids. CDR1 DFQATT and CDR2 SNEGSKA come from the germline V gene (reference sequence). The DNA of the CDR3 is TGCAGTGCTAGAGTGCGGGACTTCGCCTACGAGCAGTACTTC. It codes for CSARVRDFAYEQYF.

The chain couples TRBV5-1 to TRBJ2-7; 14 nucleotides align to TRBD2. V dropped 0 bases and J dropped 2; count of bases not matched to a gene: 7. The CDR3 totals 18 residues. Germline CDR1 and CDR2: SGHRS and YFSETQ. CDR3 amino acids: CASSLVSLGLAGAYEQYF. Here the CDR3 DNA reads TGCGCCAGCAGCTTGGTATCTCTGGGACTAGCGGGGGCCTACGAGCAGTACTTC. Based on the CDR3 plus reference TRBV5-1 and TRBJ2-7, the full variable domain is KAGVTQTPRYLIKTRGQQVTLSCSPISGHRSVSWYQQTPGQGLQFLFEYFSETQRNKGNFPGRFSGRQFSNSRSEMNVSTLELGDSALYLCASSLVSLGLAGAYEQYFGPGTRLTVT.

This clonotype was seen a single time. The rearrangement links TRBV9 to TRBJ2-5; perhaps TRBD1 as D (6 bases). CDR3 length equals 14 residues. The germline gives CDR1 SGDLS, CDR2 YYNGEE. The V end lost 7 bases, the J end lost 7 bases, and 20 bases lay between the germline ends. In DNA form, the CDR3 reads TGTGCCAGCTCACCAGTGGCGCAAGGGGGGACCCAGTACTTC. Its protein product is CASSPVAQGGTQYF.

The V and J genes are TRBV7-2 and TRBJ1-5; D is unresolved. The V end was cut by 1 base, the J end by 2 bases, with 12 bases between. Germline assignment: CDR1 SGHTA and CDR2 FQGNSA. This CDR3 is built from 16 residues. The CDR3 nucleotides read TGTGCCAGCAGCTTAGGAGAAGGACGGGGCAATCAGCCCCAGCATTTT. Translation: CASSLGEGRGNQPQHF.

Written as DNA, the CDR3 is TGTGCCTGGAGTACACTTAACTACGAGCAGTACTTC. Its translation: CAWSTLNYEQYF. The chain combines TRBV30 with TRBJ2-7; D not resolved. The length of the CDR3 is 12 residues. Trimming pared 2 bases from V and 3 bases from J, leaving 8 bases between. The germline V gene encodes CDR1 GTSNPN and CDR2 SVGIG (reference sequence).

This clonotype was counted between two and nine times. This rearrangement joins TRBV4-1 to TRBJ2-1; TRBD2 matches at 7 bases. Germline V gene lookup returns CDR1 MGHRA and CDR2 YSYEKL. J gave up 5 bases and V 2 bases, and 6 bases lay outside the gene matches. The CDR3 is 15 amino acids. In nucleotides, the CDR3 is TGCGCCAGCAGCCAACCGACTAGCCGAGACAATGAGCAGTTCTTC. This sequence encodes CASSQPTSRDNEQFF.

With regard to this clonotype: A much more abundant neighbour one base away suggests this may be a read error. Since the CDR3 does not end with the conserved phenylalanine or tryptophan, this likely comes from a read error. This chain joins TRBV20-1 and TRBJ1-2; D is unclear. Trimming stripped 8 bases from V and 0 bases from J, with 19 bases between. Germline CDR1 reads DFQATT; CDR2 reads SNEGSKA (reference sequence). This CDR3 contains 15 residues. As DNA, the CDR3 is TGCAGTATCCCGGGAGCCCCAGCAGCTAACTATGGCTACACCTTA. Its protein product is CSIPGAPAANYGYTL.

On this clonotype itself: The junction departs from the called germline gene at one end, perhaps through a read error. The V and J genes are TRBV5-1 and TRBJ2-7, with TRBD2 identical over 7 bases. CDR3 length: 16 amino acids. Germline V lookup: CDR1 SGHRS, CDR2 YFSETQ. In DNA form, the CDR3 reads TGCGCCAGCAGCTTGAAGTCGTCTAGCGGCTCCTACGAGCGGTACTTC. It yields the protein CASSLKSSSGSYERYF.

This clonotype was picked up a small number of times. The chain has TRBV20-1 and TRBJ1-5; 8 nucleotides line up with TRBD1. Germline V gene lookup returns CDR1 DFQATT and CDR2 SNEGSKA (reference sequence). After removal of 5 bases from V and 5 bases from J, the junction contained 8 bases not matched to a gene. The CDR3 loop spans 14 amino acids. In nucleotides, the CDR3 is TGCAGTGCTGGCCTCGGCAGGGGGCATCAGCCCCAGCATTTT. Protein: CSAGLGRGHQPQHF.

This clonotype was found a few times. The CDR3 sequence is CASSLTGKGNWGYTF. The DNA for the CDR3 is TGTGCCAGCAGCCTGACAGGGAAGGGGAACTGGGGCTACACCTTC. The chain uses TRBV11-2 and TRBJ1-2; 7 positions agree with TRBD1. Germline CDR1 is SGHAT and CDR2 is FQNNGV. The trim removed 5 bases at V and 8 bases at J, leaving 14 bases unmatched. The CDR3 consists of 15 residues.

Concerning this clonotype: Germline is not matched at one junction end, which may reflect a read error. V is TRBV11-2 and J is TRBJ2-1; 7 bases are shared with TRBD2. This CDR3 spans 14 amino acids. CDR1 SGHAT and CDR2 FQNNGV come from the germline V gene. CDR3 amino acids: CANSPWTSYNEQFF. The CDR3 DNA follows: TGTGCCAACAGCCCCTGGACTAGTTACAATGAGCAGTTCTTC.

This clonotype occurred once. Just one base apart from a much larger clone, this may be a read error. J is TRBJ2-5 and V is TRBV7-2; D may be TRBD1 (6 bases). Germline CDR1 and CDR2: SGHTA and FQGNSA. This CDR3 is 16 amino acids long. V was shortened by 11 bases and J by 0 bases, with 22 bases between the two germline ends. The CDR3 protein is CAGTKVGGPNQETQYF. As DNA, the CDR3 is TGTGCCGGCACCAAAGTAGGGGGTCCGAACCAAGAGACCCAGTACTTC.

The CDR3 loop reads CASSPPGPRRDTQYF. In nucleotides, the CDR3 is TGCGCCAGCAGCCCACCGGGACCCCGGAGGGATACGCAGTATTTT. This rearrangement joins TRBV4-1 to TRBJ2-3; D might be TRBD1 or TRBD2, each matching 5 bases. This CDR3 region has 15 residues. V dropped 4 bases and J dropped 6 bases, with 17 bases sitting between them. The V gene's germline CDR1 is MGHRA and CDR2 YSYEKL.